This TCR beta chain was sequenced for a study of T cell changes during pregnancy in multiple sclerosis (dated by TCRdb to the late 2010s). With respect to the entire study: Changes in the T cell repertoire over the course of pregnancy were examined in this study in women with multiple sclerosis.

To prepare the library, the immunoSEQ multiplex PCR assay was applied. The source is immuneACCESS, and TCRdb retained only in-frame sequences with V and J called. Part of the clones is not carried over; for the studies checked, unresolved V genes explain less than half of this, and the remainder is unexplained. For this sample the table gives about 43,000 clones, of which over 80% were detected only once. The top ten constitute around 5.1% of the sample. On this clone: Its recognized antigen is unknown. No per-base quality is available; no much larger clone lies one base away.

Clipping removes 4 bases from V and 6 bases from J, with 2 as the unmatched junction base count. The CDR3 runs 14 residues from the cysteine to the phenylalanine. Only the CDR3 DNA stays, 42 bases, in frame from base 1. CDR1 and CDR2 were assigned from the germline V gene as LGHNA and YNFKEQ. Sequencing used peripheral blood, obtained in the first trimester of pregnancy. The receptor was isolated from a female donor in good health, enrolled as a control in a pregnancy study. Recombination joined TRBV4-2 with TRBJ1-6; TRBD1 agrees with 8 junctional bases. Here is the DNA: TGTGCCAGCAGCCGCGACAGGGGTAATTCACCCCTCCACTTT. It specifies CASSRDRGNSPLHF.